What follows are 29 T cell receptor beta chains derived from one specimen sequenced in a study of patients and donors after allogeneic stem cell transplantation. Each CDR3 protein is one row after TCRdb ran MiXCR on the RT-PCR reads. The table lists approximately 200,000 distinct CDR3 sequences, 14% of them singletons. What was sequenced was blood, either unsorted or a sorted T cell fraction (not recorded which). The receptors were gathered from a human donor who was either an allogeneic HSCT recipient or a stem cell or donor lymphocyte infusion donor (not recorded which). It is not recorded whose cells these are; they may come from a transplant donor.

This clonotype was seen repeatedly, ten times or more. The J gene is TRBJ1-2, the V gene TRBV3-1; D ambiguous. Germline CDR1 reads LGHDT; CDR2 reads YNNKEL (reference sequence). The CDR3 consists of 15 residues. Trimming stripped 3 bases from V and 6 bases from J, with 17 bases between. The CDR3: CASSQTTTGFDGYTF. The CDR3 DNA follows: TGTGCCAGCAGCCAGACGACGACGGGGTTCGATGGCTACACCTTC.

This sequence joins TRBV6-1 and TRBJ2-2; D remains unclear. V was cut by 2 bases and J by 1 base, with 8 bases left in between. The CDR3 has 15 residues. Per germline, CDR1 MNHNS and CDR2 SASEGT. CDR3 sequence reads: CASSELTQNTGELFF. The DNA of the CDR3 is TGTGCCAGCAGTGAACTGACCCAGAACACCGGGGAGCTGTTTTTT.

This clonotype turned up a few times. The chain employs TRBV12-3 or TRBV12-4 and TRBJ2-3; TRBD2 aligns across 8 bases. The length of the CDR3 is 14 residues. After removal of 7 bases from V and 4 bases from J, the junction contained 7 bases not matched to a gene. The CDR3 here is CASTRAGAADTQYF. The CDR3 DNA reads TGTGCCAGCACTAGAGCGGGGGCCGCAGATACGCAGTATTTT.

Ten or more counts support this clonotype. J is TRBJ2-3 and V is TRBV24-1; 7 bases agree with TRBD2. The CDR3 extends over 15 amino acids. The germline gives CDR1 KGHDR, CDR2 SFDVKD. Trimming cost V 0 bases and J 3 bases; bases outside gene matches: 2. The CDR3 spells CATSDLAGETDTQYF. Written as DNA, the CDR3 is TGTGCCACCAGTGATTTGGCGGGAGAAACAGATACGCAGTATTTT.

The chain joins TRBV5-6 to TRBJ1-5; D might be TRBD1 (6 bases). Germline V gene data show CDR1 as SGHDT and CDR2 as YYEEEE. Trimming stripped 4 bases from V and 2 bases from J, with 16 bases between. This CDR3 region has 16 residues. The CDR3 DNA follows: TGTGCCAGCAGCCCGGGGGGCCGCGGGGGCAATCAGCCCCAGCATTTT. Protein: CASSPGGRGGNQPQHF.

In this sample, this clonotype turned up a few times. The rearrangement uses TRBV3-1 and TRBJ2-7; 8 positions agree with TRBD2. Looked up from germline, CDR1 is LGHDT and CDR2 is YNNKEL (reference sequence). The CDR3 sequence is 14 residues long. The ends lost 7 bases at V and 3 bases at J; junction bases unmatched: 8. As DNA, the CDR3 is TGTGCCAGCACCACGGGCGGGAGGAGCTACGAGCAGTACTTC. Its protein product is CASTTGGRSYEQYF.

In its sample, this clonotype was seen a few times. The genes are TRBV9 and TRBJ2-1, with unresolved D. V was cut by 3 bases and J by 9 bases, with 10 bases left in between. CDR1 is SGDLS and CDR2 is YYNGEE in the germline V gene. The CDR3 is 12 residues long. In DNA, the CDR3 is TGTGCCAGCAGCGGAAGATTGGGTGAGCAGTTCTTC. Its translation is CASSGRLGEQFF.

In this sample, this clonotype turned up many times. The DNA of the CDR3 is TGTGCCACCAGCAGAGATAATCCCCGAAACAATGAGCAGTTCTTC. It translates to CATSRDNPRNNEQFF. The genes are TRBV15 and TRBJ2-1; D gene unclear. The germline V and J ends were trimmed by 0 bases and 5 bases, with 11 bases remaining between them. Germline V gene sequence: CDR1 LNHNV, CDR2 YYDKDF (reference sequence). CDR3 size: 15 residues.

The rearrangement uses TRBV2 and TRBJ2-3; TRBD2 aligns across 16 bases. Trimming took 6 bases from V and 4 from J; bases not matched to a gene: 4. The CDR3 has 16 amino acids. Germline V gives CDR1 SNHLY, CDR2 FYNNEI. CDR3 protein: CASRRGTSGGADTQYF. CDR3 sequence (DNA): TGTGCCAGCAGGCGCGGGACTAGCGGGGGGGCAGATACGCAGTATTTT. Complete variable domain (other parts from reference TRBV2 and TRBJ2-3): EPEVTQTPSHQVTQMGQEVILRCVPISNHLYFYWYRQILGQKVEFLVSFYNNEISEKSEIFDDQFSVERPDGSNFTLKIRSTKLEDSAMYFCASRRGTSGGADTQYFGPGTRLTVL.

The chain combines TRBV7-2 with TRBJ1-3; no definite D call. Germline values: CDR1 SGHTA, CDR2 FQGNSA. This CDR3 contains 17 residues. V lost 2 bases and J lost 1, with 15 bases in between. CDR3: CASSLRARFTSGNTIYF. CDR3 sequence (DNA): TGTGCCAGCAGCTTACGCGCCAGGTTCACATCTGGAAACACCATATATTTT.

The chain combines TRBV12-3 or TRBV12-4 with TRBJ2-5, with 11 bases that match TRBD1. V trimming: 6 bases; J trimming: 4 bases; junction bases outside the gene matches: 7. The CDR3 consists of 15 residues. The CDR3 region is CASSITGTGGETQYF. As DNA, the CDR3 is TGTGCCAGCAGCATAACTGGGACAGGGGGAGAGACCCAGTACTTC.

This clonotype was seen only a few times. The chain uses TRBV25-1 and TRBJ1-1, with 7 nucleotides matching TRBD1. The V segment lost 0 bases and the J segment 0 bases; nucleotides outside the gene matches: 1. Germline CDR1 is MGHDK and CDR2 is SYGVNS. The CDR3 contains 15 residues. In DNA form, the CDR3 reads TGTGCCAGCAGTGAATATGACAGGGTGAACACTGAAGCTTTCTTT. Translation: CASSEYDRVNTEAFF.

This sequence joins TRBV7-9 and TRBJ2-3; a weak D match, TRBD1 (5 bases). V lost 5 bases and J 0 bases, leaving 18 bases between the germline ends. Germline V gene data show CDR1 as SEHNR and CDR2 as FQNEAQ (reference sequence). This CDR3 is built from 17 residues. The DNA for the CDR3 is TGTGCCAGCAGCCAAAGAACAGCAGGGCCTAGCACAGATACGCAGTATTTT. It encodes CASSQRTAGPSTDTQYF.

This clonotype has just a few counts. The CDR3 coding sequence is TGTGCCAGCAGTTTATACACCGGGGGGGTCGGGGAGACCCAGTACTTC. Translated, it gives CASSLYTGGVGETQYF. The chain couples TRBV12-3 or TRBV12-4 to TRBJ2-5, with TRBD2 matching over 8 bases. The CDR3 has 16 residues. V gave up 2 bases and J gave up 5 bases; unmatched junction bases: 10.

V is TRBV6-1 and J is TRBJ1-1; D is unclear. V shed 5 bases and J shed 5 bases, with 21 bases lying between them. CDR3 length: 16 amino acids. Germline CDR1 MNHNS, CDR2 SASEGT. For the CDR3, the DNA is TGTGCCAGCAGTCCCTGGCTTGGGGTAAAAGGGACTGAAGCTTTCTTT. Amino acid sequence: CASSPWLGVKGTEAFF.

This clonotype was recorded at least ten times. The chain carries TRBV12-3 or TRBV12-4 and TRBJ1-5; a weak D match, TRBD1 (6 bases). The length of the CDR3 is 17 residues. V lost 1 base and J lost 1, with 14 bases in between. In DNA form, the CDR3 reads TGTGCCAGCAGTTTAGAGACAGGTTCCACCAGCAATCAGCCCCAGCATTTT. Its translation is CASSLETGSTSNQPQHF.

The chain is built from TRBV29-1 and TRBJ1-1; 7 bases match TRBD1. Germline assignment: CDR1 SQVTM and CDR2 ANQGSEA. The CDR3 is 13 amino acids. V gave up 8 bases and J gave up 2 bases; unmatched junction bases: 8. Written as DNA, the CDR3 is TGCAGCATTACCTACAGGGGAAACACTGAAGCTTTCTTT. Encoded protein: CSITYRGNTEAFF.

The CDR3 protein is CASSLDVGSTDTQYF. The DNA for the CDR3 is TGTGCCAGCAGCTTAGACGTGGGGAGCACAGATACGCAGTATTTT. The chain combines TRBV7-6 with TRBJ2-3; D is undetermined. Trimming left V 1 base short and J 0 bases short, with 8 bases between. Germline loops: CDR1 SGHVS, CDR2 FNYEAQ. This CDR3 spans 15 amino acids.

This clonotype was observed many times. V and J are TRBV5-1 and TRBJ1-2; perhaps TRBD1 as D (5 bases). V dropped 4 bases and J dropped 7 bases, with 17 bases sitting between them. The CDR3 is 14 amino acids. Germline assignment: CDR1 SGHRS and CDR2 YFSETQ. The CDR3 region has the DNA TGCGCCAGCAGCATGGACGGGGACGGCGTTGGCTACACCTTC. Translating it yields CASSMDGDGVGYTF. The variable domain in full, with the rest retrieved from reference TRBV5-1 and TRBJ1-2, is KAGVTQTPRYLIKTRGQQVTLSCSPISGHRSVSWYQQTPGQGLQFLFEYFSETQRNKGNFPGRFSGRQFSNSRSEMNVSTLELGDSALYLCASSMDGDGVGYTFGSGTRLTVV.

This clonotype appeared many times. This sequence joins TRBV12-3 or TRBV12-4 and TRBJ1-3; 9 bases match TRBD1. V dropped 6 bases and J dropped 4; count of bases not matched to a gene: 7. The CDR3 contains 15 residues. The CDR3 sequence: CASSVQGAGGNTIYF. CDR3 nucleotide sequence: TGTGCCAGCAGCGTACAGGGGGCTGGAGGAAACACCATATATTTT.

The chain combines TRBV4-3 with TRBJ2-7; D not certain. With 2 bases removed from V and 9 bases from J, the gap between germline ends came to 14 bases. Germline CDR1 reads LGHNA; CDR2 reads YSLEER. The CDR3 extends over 13 amino acids. CDR3 bases: TGCGCCAGCAGCCAACGACTTTATTATGGGCAGTACTTC. As protein: CASSQRLYYGQYF.

This clonotype was recorded many times. The chain joins TRBV12-3 or TRBV12-4 to TRBJ2-3; tentative D call: TRBD1 (7 bases). The CDR3 is made up of 14 amino acids. Trimming pared 7 bases from V and 5 bases from J, leaving 16 bases between. CDR3 sequence: CASTPGQGGDTQYF. The DNA for the CDR3 is TGTGCCAGCACTCCTGGGCAGGGGGGAGATACGCAGTATTTT.

The chain combines TRBV19 with TRBJ2-3, with 8 bases identical to TRBD2. In germline, CDR1 is LNHDA, CDR2 SQIVND (reference sequence). This CDR3 is 14 amino acids long. Germline trimming cut 0 bases from V and 4 bases from J; bases unmatched to any gene: 0. CDR3 DNA: TGTGCCAGTAGTATAGACGGGGGGGCAGATACGCAGTATTTT. Amino acids: CASSIDGGADTQYF.

At least ten counts were recorded for this clonotype. J is TRBJ2-3 and V is TRBV5-1; maybe TRBD2 (5 bases). The CDR3 loop spans 14 amino acids. V was pared by 0 bases and J by 4 bases, with 9 bases between. Looked up from germline, CDR1 is SGHRS and CDR2 is YFSETQ. CDR3 protein: CASSLAGLPDTQYF. For the CDR3, the DNA is TGCGCCAGCAGCTTGGCTGGACTCCCAGATACGCAGTATTTT.

The chain joins TRBV20-1 to TRBJ2-1, with unresolved D. V was trimmed by 5 bases and J by 6 bases, leaving 14 bases between them. The CDR3 spans 13 residues. Germline assignment: CDR1 DFQATT and CDR2 SNEGSKA (reference sequence). The CDR3 region has the DNA TGCAGTGCTCCAACCGCTACCTCCAATGAGCAGTTCTTC. Protein sequence: CSAPTATSNEQFF.

The sample holds many counts of this clonotype. The chain has TRBV6-5 and TRBJ2-5; the match to TRBD2 covers 7 bases. The trim removed 1 base at V and 1 base at J, leaving 3 bases unmatched. The CDR3 is 15 residues long. Germline CDR1 MNHEY, CDR2 SVGAGI. DNA of the CDR3: TGTGCCAGCAGTTACTTCGCTAGCGGCCAAGAGACCCAGTACTTC. It encodes CASSYFASGQETQYF.

Concerning this clonotype: This clone may be a read error of a much larger clone one base away. The gene calls are TRBV5-6 and TRBJ2-4; TRBD2 might be the D (6 bases). The CDR3 sequence is 16 residues long. V was trimmed by 2 bases and J by 0 bases, leaving 12 bases between them. In germline, CDR1 is SGHDT, CDR2 YYEEEE. DNA of the CDR3: TGTGCCAGCAGCTTTCGTAGCGGACTAGCCAAAAACATTCAGTACTTC. Translating gives CASSFRSGLAKNIQYF.

This clonotype was counted at least ten times. The chain couples TRBV7-3 to TRBJ2-2; D may match TRBD1 or TRBD2 (5 bases each). The CDR3 runs 15 residues. Trimming stripped 4 bases from V and 2 bases from J, with 11 bases between. Germline CDR1 SGHTA, CDR2 FQGTGA. The CDR3: CASSSGALNTGELFF. The CDR3 bases are TGTGCCAGCAGCTCCGGGGCGTTAAACACCGGGGAGCTGTTTTTT.

This clonotype was counted between two and nine times. V gene TRBV18 combines with J gene TRBJ2-3, with D unresolved. This CDR3 is 13 amino acids long. Germline CDR1 reads KGHSH; CDR2 reads LQKENI. V shed 0 bases and J shed 6 bases, with 7 bases lying between them. The CDR3 DNA follows: TGTGCCAGCTCACCACCTGCGATGGATACGCAGTATTTT. It translates to CASSPPAMDTQYF.